The rows below give T cell receptor beta chains drawn from one sample of a study of vaccination and CD4 T cells after COVID-19. One entry per CDR3 protein results from TCRdb running MiXCR on the PCR reads. The sample includes over 15,000 distinct CDR3 sequences, more than 45% of them seen just once. For these TCRs, the target antigens are not known. Sequencing used CD4+ T cells from blood, cultured in vitro, obtained before SARS-CoV-2 vaccination. Every receptor here comes from a human donor who had recovered from COVID-19. Both conserved end residues are part of each CDR3. D genes are given only for firm matches. The size of a clone is reported for some rows only, either as once, few or many, or as a class for expanded clones.

clone_size j_call v_call d_call cdr3_nt cdr3_aa
. TRBJ1-1 TRBV6-1 . TGTGCCAGCCTGGGGGATGGGAACACTGAAGCTTTCTTT CASLGDGNTEAFF
once TRBJ2-1 TRBV6-5 TRBD2 TGTGCCAGCAGTTCCCTCGGGGGAGGGAGTCCCTACAATGAGCAGTTCTTC CASSSLGGGSPYNEQFF
. TRBJ1-6 TRBV9 . TGTGCCAGCAGCGTAGCGGCAGCCGATTCACCCCTCCACTTT CASSVAAADSPLHF
. TRBJ1-1 TRBV6-5 . TGTGCCAGCAGTTACCCTGGACAGCCGGAGGCTGAAGCTTTCTTT CASSYPGQPEAEAFF
. TRBJ2-5 TRBV11-3 . TGTGCCAGCAGCCCGCGGACCCACGTAAAGACCCAGTACTTC CASSPRTHVKTQYF
once TRBJ2-3 TRBV2 . TGTGCCAGCAGTTTGGAGGGAACGTCAACAGATACGCAGTATTTT CASSLEGTSTDTQYF
. TRBJ1-2 TRBV20-1 . TGCAGTGCAGAGACAGCCTTCGTGTCTAACTATGGCTACACCTTC CSAETAFVSNYGYTF
. TRBJ2-7 TRBV15 TRBD1 TGTGCCACCAGCAGACCTGGGACAGACTACGAGCAGTACTTC CATSRPGTDYEQYF
. TRBJ2-5 TRBV20-1 . TGCAGTGCTAGAATGGAGGCAGGGCAAGGGGAGACCCAGTACTTC CSARMEAGQGETQYF
few TRBJ2-5 TRBV20-1 . TGCAGTGCTAGAGGCAGACTAGTCAGTGAGACCCAGTACTTC CSARGRLVSETQYF
once TRBJ2-1 TRBV27 . TGTGCCAGCACCTCGGGCGCCTACAATGAGCAGTTCTTC CASTSGAYNEQFF
. TRBJ2-2 TRBV6-2/TRBV6-3 . TGTGCCAGCAGCGACACCGGGGAGCTGTTTTTT CASSDTGELFF
few TRBJ2-3 TRBV20-1 . TGCAGTGCTAGAGTGGCAGATACGCAGTATTTT CSARVADTQYF
. TRBJ2-7 TRBV2 TRBD2 TGTGCCAGCAGTGAAAGGAGCGGGATCTCCTACGAGCAGTACTTC CASSERSGISYEQYF
once TRBJ2-3 TRBV10-3 TRBD1 TGTGCCATCAGTGAGTCGGGACAGGGGGGACCAGATACGCAGTATTTT CAISESGQGGPDTQYF
few TRBJ1-1 TRBV25-1 . TGTGCCAGCAGGGGGGTTGGGGGGCACACTGAAGCTTTCTTT CASRGVGGHTEAFF
few TRBJ2-7 TRBV7-2 . TGTGCCAGCAGCCTCCACGGCCGGGGCGAGCAGTACTTC CASSLHGRGEQYF
. TRBJ2-5 TRBV6-4 TRBD2 TGTGCCAGTCTAGCGGTCCAAGAGACCCAGTACTTC CASLAVQETQYF
few TRBJ2-2 TRBV7-2 . TGTGCCAGCAGCCGGACAGCGATCGCGAACACCGGGGAGCTGTTTTTT CASSRTAIANTGELFF
. TRBJ2-2 TRBV20-1 . TGCAGTGCTAGGAAAGCCGGGGAGCTGTTTTTT CSARKAGELFF
. TRBJ2-3 TRBV6-1 TRBD1 TGTGCCAGCAGTACCGGGGACAGGGCTAGCACAGATACGCAGTATTTT CASSTGDRASTDTQYF
. TRBJ2-5 TRBV30 . TGTGCCTGGAGAGTGGCCGCCGGGTCAGAGACCCAGTACTTC CAWRVAAGSETQYF
few TRBJ1-1 TRBV20-1 . TGCAGTGCTAGGACAAAGGGTGAAGCTTTCTTT CSARTKGEAFF
. TRBJ2-6 TRBV7-6 TRBD1 TGTGCCAGCAGCCTCCTCGTCCACAGGGGGATGGCTGGGGCCAACGTCCTGACTTTC CASSLLVHRGMAGANVLTF
. TRBJ2-7 TRBV6-1 . TGTGCCAGCGGGGCCCCTCCGTCCTACGAGCAGTACTTC CASGAPPSYEQYF
. TRBJ1-4 TRBV6-2/TRBV6-3 . TGTGCCAGCAGGAGGAGGAACAGTAATGAAAAACTGTTTTTT CASRRRNSNEKLFF
. TRBJ1-5 TRBV2 . TGTGCCAGCCGGCCAGGAAGGGCCACCAATCAGCCCCAGCATTTT CASRPGRATNQPQHF
few TRBJ2-7 TRBV27 TRBD2 TGTGCCAGCAGTTTACATAGCGCTAGCGGGAGGTCTAGCTCCTACGAGCAGTACTTC CASSLHSASGRSSSYEQYF
. TRBJ2-6 TRBV6-5 . TGTGCCAGCAGTTCGGGCTTCAGGTCCTCTGGGGCCAACGTCCTGACTTTC CASSSGFRSSGANVLTF
. TRBJ2-3 TRBV11-3 TRBD1 TGTGCCAGCAGCCCTGGGACAGGGGGCACAGATACGCAGTATTTT CASSPGTGGTDTQYF
. TRBJ1-1 TRBV6-2/TRBV6-3 . TGTGCCAGCAGTTACACCCCAGCACAGTCTGAAGCTTTCTTT CASSYTPAQSEAFF
. TRBJ1-1 TRBV2 TRBD1 TGTGCCAGCAGTTCGGACAGGGCGGTCGCTGAAGCTTTCTTT CASSSDRAVAEAFF
few TRBJ1-5 TRBV24-1 . TGTGCCACCAGTGCGACAGCGGGTCAGCCCCAGCATTTT CATSATAGQPQHF
. TRBJ2-7 TRBV30 TRBD1 TGTGCCTGGCTGGACAGGGGAGGAACTACCTACACTCAGGAGCAGTACTTC CAWLDRGGTTYTQEQYF
. TRBJ2-3 TRBV20-1 . TGCAGTGCTAGGGGTAGTACATCTTTTCGGACAGATACGCAGTATTTT CSARGSTSFRTDTQYF
. TRBJ2-5 TRBV20-1 TRBD2 TGCAGTGCTAGAGATCGGACTAGCGGGGTAGAGACCCAGTACTTC CSARDRTSGVETQYF
. TRBJ1-1 TRBV20-1 . TGCAGTGCTTTTTGGGGGGGCGGGGTTACTGAAGCTTTCTTT CSAFWGGGVTEAFF
few TRBJ2-4 TRBV20-1 . TGCAGTGCTAGCGGGGGTTACCAAAACATTCAGTACTTC CSASGGYQNIQYF
few TRBJ2-3 TRBV6-2/TRBV6-3 . TGTGCCAGCAGCCGGCTGGGGCTTAAAAGCACAGATACGCAGTATTTT CASSRLGLKSTDTQYF
. TRBJ2-5 TRBV7-7 TRBD2 TGTGCCACCAGCTCCGGACTAGCGGGAGCCGTCCCGGGTGAGACCCAGTACTTC CATSSGLAGAVPGETQYF
. TRBJ2-3 TRBV19 TRBD2 TGTGCCAGTAGCACCCTCCGGGAGGATCCAGATACGCAGTATTTT CASSTLREDPDTQYF
. TRBJ1-5 TRBV2 . TGTGCCAGCAGTGATTTAGCAGGGGGCAATCAGCCCCAGCATTTT CASSDLAGGNQPQHF
. TRBJ2-2 TRBV24-1 . TGTGCCACTAAACGATCGGTCACCGGGGAGCTGTTTTTT CATKRSVTGELFF
. TRBJ2-2 TRBV6-2/TRBV6-3 . TGTGCCAGCACCCACCGGAGATCTGGTGGGGAGCTGTTTTTT CASTHRRSGGELFF
. TRBJ2-7 TRBV7-9 . TGTGCCAGCAGCTCCACCGATTCCTACGAGCAGTACTTC CASSSTDSYEQYF
. TRBJ1-3 TRBV25-1 . TGTGCCAGCAGTGACGGGCGGCACTCTGGAAACACCATATATTTT CASSDGRHSGNTIYF
. TRBJ2-1 TRBV24-1 TRBD1 TGTGCCACCAGTGATCCGACAGGGGGCTTCAATGAGCAGTTCTTC CATSDPTGGFNEQFF
few TRBJ1-5 TRBV6-1 . TGTGCCAGCACCGGGGGGACTGGTCAGCCCCAGCATTTT CASTGGTGQPQHF
. TRBJ2-7 TRBV6-1 TRBD1 TGTGCCAGTAATGGACAGGGTCACGAGCAGTACTTC CASNGQGHEQYF
. TRBJ2-7 TRBV11-3 . TGTGCCAGCAGCTTAGCCGCGGGGCGATCTTACGAGCAGTACTTC CASSLAAGRSYEQYF
few TRBJ1-6 TRBV11-3 . TGTGCCAGCAGCCCCGGACATAATTCACCCCTCCACTTT CASSPGHNSPLHF
. TRBJ2-7 TRBV7-6 TRBD2 TGTGCCAGCAGCCCACAGGCTAGCGGAAACTACGAGCAGTACTTC CASSPQASGNYEQYF